The sequence of this T cell receptor beta chain was determined in a study of blood T cell repertoires in COVID-19. Study background: T cells, B-cell-depleted T cells, or PBMCs supplied cDNA or gDNA.

Profiling relied on immunoSEQ multiplex PCR, and the TCRdb table lists in-frame clones only, not all of them. This sample has over 60,000 clones, with under 85% found just once. In its sample, this clone was seen a few times. Per germline, CDR1 SQVTM and CDR2 ANQGSEA. The CDR3 is 14 residues long. Deletions cut 5 bases from V and 0 bases from J, with 13 bases between. The TCR originated in a man between 60 and 75 years old with COVID-19, enrolled during active disease. Sequenced: peripheral blood. V and J are TRBV29-1 and TRBJ1-1; D possibly corresponds to TRBD1 (6 bases). CDR3 protein: CSVRRTEMNTEAFF. In nucleotides, the CDR3 is TGCAGCGTTCGACGGACAGAAATGAACACTGAAGCTTTCTTT. Full variable domain (rest looked up from reference TRBV29-1 and TRBJ1-1): SAVISQKPSRDICQRGTSLTIQCQVDSQVTMMFWYRQQPGQSLTLIATANQGSEATYESGFVIDKFPISRPNLTFSTLTVSNMSPEDSSIYLCSVRRTEMNTEAFFGQGTRLTVV.